This TCR beta chain is from a study of identical twins listed by TCRdb under 2016. The study in broad terms: To test whether fetal clonotypes persist, this study deep-sequenced TCR alpha and beta repertoires from monozygotic twins, from unrelated adults of various ages, and from cord blood. Replicate twin experiments were performed at different times using different library preparation protocols to rule out contamination. Study-level results and caveats: In monozygotic twins, recombination models systematically underestimated out-of-frame TCR alpha sharing, but the models matched the sharing seen between unrelated individuals. Fewer insertions were carried by abundant cord blood beta clonotypes, a similar but weaker trend appeared in young adult naive repertoires, and no such trend appeared in memory repertoires. Out-of-frame TCR alpha sequences shared between twins showed an excess of low generation-probability sequences compared with coincidental sharing between unrelated individuals. A weaker excess of twin sharing was found in beta out-of-frame sequences because the signal-to-noise ratio was lowered by fewer shared sequences. Conclusions relied on cross-sectional statistical analysis, since the same donors could not be followed over many years. Zero-insertion analyses could be partly confounded by invariant T cells such as MAIT and iNKT, though diverse VJ usage argued against such confounding for most clonotypes.

CDR1 and CDR2 are read off the germline V gene (reference sequence) as LGHDT and YNNKEL. There are 19 amino acids in the CDR3, from cysteine to phenylalanine inclusive. Only the CDR3 DNA stays, 57 bases, in frame from base 1. V lost 0 bases and J lost 2 bases, and the count of bases not matched to a germline gene is 10. The protocol used for the library was 5' RACE. Reads for this sample came from an Illumina HiSeq 2000. A universal primer binding site was added through template switching, and the final cDNA carried a unique molecular identifier so that TCR cDNA molecules could be counted accurately. Specific primers in the conserved constant-segment region were used to synthesize first-strand cDNA for TCR alpha and beta chains. To control for contamination, each cDNA library was double barcoded with a SMART-Mk sample barcode plus Illumina barcodes. TruSeq adapter sequences, together with Illumina sample barcodes, were added in two successive PCR steps. TCR alpha and beta cDNA libraries were sequenced on the Illumina HiSeq platform with custom primers. Processing in the source paper ran as follows. MiGEC was used to process raw reads and extract unique molecular identifiers, and MiXCR was used to find CDR3 positions. Recombination models were inferred per individual with the repgenHMM and IGoR tools using an EM algorithm. Shared clonotype analysis was performed with the tcR package in R, normalizing sharing by the product of cloneset sizes. To study raw recombination free of thymic and clonal selection effects, out-of-frame nonproductive sequences were analyzed. TCRdb applied fastp at Q25 and MiXCR to the public reads, then kept only in-frame beta chains. Entries are consolidated by CDR3 protein sequence, retaining the most common genes and DNA. In this record, the V and J calls reflect TCRdb's handling and not the investigators' own analysis. For this sample the table gives about 660,000 distinct CDR3 sequences, of which approximately 9% were detected only once. Jointly, the top ten make up around 0.98% of the sample.

Every donor was a healthy Caucasian. Three pairs of female monozygotic twins, all aged roughly 18 to 30 years, made up the twin cohort. Peripheral blood mononuclear cells were the source from which RNA for the TCR libraries was isolated. This clonotype was observed a few times. Its cognate antigen has yet to be identified. The sample holds no much larger clone one base away, and base qualities are not on file. This sample also appeared in a second study, on yellow fever vaccine responses in identical twins. The second study also describes: The authors reported that the T cell response to vaccination in identical twins appeared partly convergent and partly personalized. Focusing on identical twins, the study followed the T cell clones that responded to the vaccine, and did so with precision.

The TCR comes from a woman between 18 and 29 years old in good health. The V and J segments used are TRBV3-1 and TRBJ2-1; 10 junctional bases match TRBD2. The sequencing input was PBMCs. The bases are TGTGCCAGCAGCCAAGATCATAAAAGACTAGCGGGTACCTACAATGAGCAGTTCTTC. It encodes CASSQDHKRLAGTYNEQFF.